The clone carrying this TCR beta chain was picked up a small number of times. This sample stems from a study of blood T cell repertoires in COVID-19. Turning to the study itself: The United States, Italy and Spain supplied acute and convalescent COVID-19 samples. Sample material is recorded as cDNA or gDNA derived from T cells, B-cell-depleted T cells, or PBMCs.

The CDR3 covers 16 residues. Trimming shortened V by 0 bases and J by 6 bases, and 16 bases separated the two germline ends. Per germline, CDR1 SGHKS and CDR2 YYEKEE (reference sequence). As handled by the study authors: It was from reference gene primer amplification that nucleated cell counts were estimated. Sequencing was performed with immunoSEQ multiplex PCR; in TCRdb, only in-frame clones are kept and a portion is missing. Clone size and V and J calls were adopted from that table, with D and trimming inferred from the DNA. The repertoire holds roughly 250,000 clones, with about 68% as singletons.

This clonotype was sampled from a woman over 75 with acute or convalescent COVID-19. The sequencing sample was made of peripheral blood. The chain carries TRBV5-5 and TRBJ1-5, with D unclear. The chain's CDR3 is CASSLVPVQIGQPQHF. DNA for the CDR3: TGTGCCAGCAGCTTGGTCCCAGTACAGATTGGTCAGCCCCAGCATTTT. Full variable domain (remainder filled in from reference TRBV5-5 and TRBJ1-5): DAGVTQSPTHLIKTRGQQVTLRCSPISGHKSVSWYQQVLGQGPQFIFQYYEKEERGRGNFPDRFSARQFPNYSSELNVNALLLGDSALYLCASSLVPVQIGQPQHFGDGTRLSIL.